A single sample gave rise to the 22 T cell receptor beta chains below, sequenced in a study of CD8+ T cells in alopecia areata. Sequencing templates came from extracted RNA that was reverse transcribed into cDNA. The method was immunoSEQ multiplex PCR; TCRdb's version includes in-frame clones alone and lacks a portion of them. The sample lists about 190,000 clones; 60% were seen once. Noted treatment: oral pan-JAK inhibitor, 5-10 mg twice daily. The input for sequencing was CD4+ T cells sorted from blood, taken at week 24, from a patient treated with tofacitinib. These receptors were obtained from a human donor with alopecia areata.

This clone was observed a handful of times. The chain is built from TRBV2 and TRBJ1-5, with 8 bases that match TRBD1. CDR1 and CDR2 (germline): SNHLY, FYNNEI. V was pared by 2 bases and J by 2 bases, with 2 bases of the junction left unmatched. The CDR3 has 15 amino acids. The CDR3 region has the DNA TGTGCCAGCAGTGAACTGACAGGGGGCAATCAGCCCCAGCATTTT. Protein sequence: CASSELTGGNQPQHF.

The CDR3 reads CSVLESYTF. The CDR3 nucleotides read TGCAGCGTTCTGGAAAGCTACACCTTC. This chain connects TRBV29-1 to TRBJ1-2; D unresolved. There are 9 residues in the CDR3. V dropped 5 bases and J dropped 9 bases, with 7 bases sitting between them. CDR1 and CDR2 from the germline V gene are SQVTM and ANQGSEA.

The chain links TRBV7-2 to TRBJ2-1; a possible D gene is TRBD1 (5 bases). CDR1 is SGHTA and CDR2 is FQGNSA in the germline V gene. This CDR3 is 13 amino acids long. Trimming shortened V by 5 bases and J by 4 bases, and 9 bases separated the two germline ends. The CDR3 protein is CASSKTAYNEQFF. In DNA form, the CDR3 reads TGTGCCAGCAGCAAGACAGCTTACAATGAGCAGTTCTTC.

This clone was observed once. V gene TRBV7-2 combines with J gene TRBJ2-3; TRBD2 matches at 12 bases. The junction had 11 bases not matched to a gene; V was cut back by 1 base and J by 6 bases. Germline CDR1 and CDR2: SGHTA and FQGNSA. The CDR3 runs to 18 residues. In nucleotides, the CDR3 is TGTGCCAGCAGCTTAGAGGCTCTAGCGGGGGGGCCCAGGGATACGCAGTATTTT. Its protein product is CASSLEALAGGPRDTQYF.

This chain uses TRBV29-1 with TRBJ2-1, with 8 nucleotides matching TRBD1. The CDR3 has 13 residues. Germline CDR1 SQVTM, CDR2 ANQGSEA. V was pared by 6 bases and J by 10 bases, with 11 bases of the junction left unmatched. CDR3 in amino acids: CSVGLTGEAEQFF. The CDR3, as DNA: TGCAGCGTCGGTCTGACAGGGGAGGCCGAGCAGTTCTTC.

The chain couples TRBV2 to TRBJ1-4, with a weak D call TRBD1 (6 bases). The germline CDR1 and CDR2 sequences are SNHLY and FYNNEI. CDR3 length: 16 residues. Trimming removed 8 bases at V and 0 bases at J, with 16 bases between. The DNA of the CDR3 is TGTGCCAGCCGAAGGACAGTGGGACCAACTAATGAAAAACTGTTTTTT. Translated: CASRRTVGPTNEKLFF.

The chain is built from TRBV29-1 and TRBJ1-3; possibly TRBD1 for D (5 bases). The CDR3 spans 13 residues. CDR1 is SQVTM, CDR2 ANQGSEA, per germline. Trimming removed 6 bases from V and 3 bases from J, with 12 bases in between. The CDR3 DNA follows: TGCAGCGTACGAGGGGTTCTTGGAAACACCATATATTTT. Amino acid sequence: CSVRGVLGNTIYF.

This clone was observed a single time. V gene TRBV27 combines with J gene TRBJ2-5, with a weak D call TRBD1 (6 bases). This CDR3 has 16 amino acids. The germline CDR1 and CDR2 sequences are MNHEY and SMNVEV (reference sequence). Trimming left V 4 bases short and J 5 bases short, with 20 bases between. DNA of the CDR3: TGTGCCAGCAGTTCCCTGTTGTCTCCCAGGGGTGAGACCCAGTACTTC. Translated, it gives CASSSLLSPRGETQYF.

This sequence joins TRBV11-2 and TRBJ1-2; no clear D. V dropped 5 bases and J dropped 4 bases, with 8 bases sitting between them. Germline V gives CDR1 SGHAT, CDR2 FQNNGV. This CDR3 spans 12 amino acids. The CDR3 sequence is CASSREGYGYTF. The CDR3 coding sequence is TGTGCCAGCAGCCGCGAAGGCTATGGCTACACCTTC. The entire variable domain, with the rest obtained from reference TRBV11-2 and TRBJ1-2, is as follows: EAGVAQSPRYKIIEKRQSVAFWCNPISGHATLYWYQQILGQGPKLLIQFQNNGVVDDSQLPKDRFSAERLKGVDSTLKIQPAKLEDSAVYLCASSREGYGYTFGSGTRLTVV.

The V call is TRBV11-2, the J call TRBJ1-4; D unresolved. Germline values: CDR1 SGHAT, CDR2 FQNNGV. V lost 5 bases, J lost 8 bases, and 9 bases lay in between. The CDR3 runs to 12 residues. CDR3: CASSPGKEKLFF. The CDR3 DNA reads TGTGCCAGCAGCCCCGGAAAGGAAAAACTGTTTTTT.

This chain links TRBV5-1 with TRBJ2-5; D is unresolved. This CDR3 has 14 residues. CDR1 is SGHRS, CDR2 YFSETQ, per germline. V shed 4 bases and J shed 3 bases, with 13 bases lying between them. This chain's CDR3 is CASSASGVKETQYF. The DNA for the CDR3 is TGCGCCAGCAGCGCCTCGGGCGTAAAAGAGACCCAGTACTTC. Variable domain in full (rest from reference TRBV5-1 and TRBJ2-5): KAGVTQTPRYLIKTRGQQVTLSCSPISGHRSVSWYQQTPGQGLQFLFEYFSETQRNKGNFPGRFSGRQFSNSRSEMNVSTLELGDSALYLCASSASGVKETQYFGPGTRLLVL.

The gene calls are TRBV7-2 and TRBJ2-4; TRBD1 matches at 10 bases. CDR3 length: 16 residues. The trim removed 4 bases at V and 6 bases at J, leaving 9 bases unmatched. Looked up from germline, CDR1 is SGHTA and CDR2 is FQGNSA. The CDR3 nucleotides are TGTGCCAGCAGCTCAAGGGGTAGGGACAGGGGAAACATTCAGTACTTC. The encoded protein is CASSSRGRDRGNIQYF.

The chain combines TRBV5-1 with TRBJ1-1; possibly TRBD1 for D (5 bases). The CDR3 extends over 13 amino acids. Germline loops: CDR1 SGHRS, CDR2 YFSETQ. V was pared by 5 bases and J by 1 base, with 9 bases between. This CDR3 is CASRSGQNTEAFF. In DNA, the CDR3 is TGCGCCAGCAGGTCAGGGCAGAACACTGAAGCTTTCTTT.

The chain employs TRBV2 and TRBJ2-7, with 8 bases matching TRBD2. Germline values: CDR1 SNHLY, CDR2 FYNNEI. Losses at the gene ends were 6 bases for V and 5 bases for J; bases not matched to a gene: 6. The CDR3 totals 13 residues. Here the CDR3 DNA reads TGTGCCAGCAGCCGGGAGGGGGACCACGAGCAGTACTTC. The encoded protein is CASSREGDHEQYF.

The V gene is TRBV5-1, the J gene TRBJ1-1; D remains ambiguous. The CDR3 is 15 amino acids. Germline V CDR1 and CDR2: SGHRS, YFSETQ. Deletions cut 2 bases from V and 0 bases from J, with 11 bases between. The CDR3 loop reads CASSFGTALNTEAFF. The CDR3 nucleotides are TGCGCCAGCAGCTTCGGTACAGCCTTGAACACTGAAGCTTTCTTT.

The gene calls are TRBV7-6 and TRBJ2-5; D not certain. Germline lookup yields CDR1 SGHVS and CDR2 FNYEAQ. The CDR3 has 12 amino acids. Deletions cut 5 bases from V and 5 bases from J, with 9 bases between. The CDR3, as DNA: TGTGCCAGCAGCCGGGTCGGGGAGACCCAGTACTTC. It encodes CASSRVGETQYF.

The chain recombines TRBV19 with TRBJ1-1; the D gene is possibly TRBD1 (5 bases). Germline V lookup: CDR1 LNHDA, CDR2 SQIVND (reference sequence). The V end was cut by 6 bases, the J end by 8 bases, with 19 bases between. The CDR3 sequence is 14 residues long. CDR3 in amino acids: CASRPDRSIDEAFF. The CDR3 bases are TGTGCCAGTAGGCCTGACAGATCGATTGACGAAGCTTTCTTT.

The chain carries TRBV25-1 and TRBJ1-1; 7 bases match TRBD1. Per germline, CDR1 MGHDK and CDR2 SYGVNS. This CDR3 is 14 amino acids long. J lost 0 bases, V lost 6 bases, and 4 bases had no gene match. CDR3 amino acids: CASSRQGLNTEAFF. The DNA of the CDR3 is TGTGCCAGCAGCAGACAGGGCTTGAACACTGAAGCTTTCTTT.

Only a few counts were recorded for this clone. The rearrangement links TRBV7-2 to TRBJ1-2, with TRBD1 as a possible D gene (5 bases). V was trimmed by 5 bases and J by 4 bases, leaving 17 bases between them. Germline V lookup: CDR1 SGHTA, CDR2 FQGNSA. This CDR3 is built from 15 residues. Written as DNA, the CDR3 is TGTGCCAGCAGCGGGGACGTGACAGCAACCTATGGCTACACCTTC. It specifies CASSGDVTATYGYTF.

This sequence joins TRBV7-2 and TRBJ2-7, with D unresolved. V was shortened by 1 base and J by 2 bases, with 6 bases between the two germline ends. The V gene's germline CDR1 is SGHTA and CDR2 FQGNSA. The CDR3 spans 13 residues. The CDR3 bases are TGTGCCAGCAGCTTAGAGATCACCTACGAGCAGTACTTC. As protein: CASSLEITYEQYF.

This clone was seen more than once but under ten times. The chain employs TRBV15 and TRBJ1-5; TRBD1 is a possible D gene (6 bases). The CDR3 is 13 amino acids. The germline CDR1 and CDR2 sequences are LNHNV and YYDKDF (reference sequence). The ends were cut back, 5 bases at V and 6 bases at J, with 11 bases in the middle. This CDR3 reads CATSPKQGQPQHF. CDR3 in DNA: TGTGCCACCAGCCCAAAACAGGGTCAGCCCCAGCATTTT.

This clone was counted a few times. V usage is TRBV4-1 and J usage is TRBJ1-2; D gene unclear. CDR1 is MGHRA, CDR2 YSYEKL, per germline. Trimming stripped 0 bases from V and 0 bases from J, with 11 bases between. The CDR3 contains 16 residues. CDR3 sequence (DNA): TGCGCCAGCAGCCAAGAATGGTCGGAAACTAACTATGGCTACACCTTC. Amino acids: CASSQEWSETNYGYTF.